A single sample gave rise to the 20 T cell receptor beta chains below, sequenced in a study of cytomegalovirus exposure and HLA in healthy donors listed by TCRdb under 2017. Library generation was performed with the immunoSEQ multiplex PCR assay. A mixture of 60 forward primers for TCR Vbeta segments and 13 reverse primers for TCR Jbeta segments was used in the multiplex PCR. TCRdb mirrors the immuneACCESS table, restricted to in-frame sequences. Some clones are absent from its copies; in checked studies, under half trace to an unresolved V gene, and the reason for the others is unknown. Here the sample has about 170,000 clones; around 83% occur a single time. 2.5% to 3% of the sample is taken by the ten largest. Source material: PBMCs. The origin of the receptors is a young man in good health and CMV-seropositive.

The V gene is TRBV6-5, the J gene TRBJ1-1, with no clear D. Trimming pared 5 bases from V and 2 bases from J, leaving 6 bases between. The CDR3 covers 12 residues. Germline CDR1 reads MNHEY; CDR2 reads SVGAGI. DNA of the CDR3: TGTGCCAGCAGTACCACAAACACTGAAGCTTTCTTT. Protein: CASSTTNTEAFF.

This rearrangement joins TRBV5-1 to TRBJ2-2, with 7 bases that match TRBD2. The CDR3 is 16 amino acids. With 3 bases clipped from V and 4 bases from J, the junction kept 9 bases outside the gene matches. Germline values: CDR1 SGHRS, CDR2 YFSETQ. DNA for the CDR3: TGCGCCAGCAGCTCCTTTCTGAGGGAGGGCACCGGGGAGCTGTTTTTT. Amino acids: CASSSFLREGTGELFF.

J is TRBJ2-7 and V is TRBV5-1; weak D call: TRBD2 (5 bases). Per the germline V gene, CDR1 is SGHRS and CDR2 is YFSETQ. The V end was cut by 2 bases, the J end by 2 bases, with 17 bases between. There are 16 residues in the CDR3. The CDR3 sequence is CASSLLRLPEAYEQYV. CDR3 nucleotides: TGCGCCAGCAGCTTACTGAGATTACCGGAGGCCTACGAGCAGTACGTC.

The chain carries TRBV7-9 and TRBJ2-1; 7 nucleotides match TRBD2. This CDR3 is built from 16 residues. Germline loops: CDR1 SEHNR, CDR2 FQNEAQ (reference sequence). V was pared by 5 bases and J by 7 bases, with 14 bases of the junction left unmatched. The CDR3 reads CASSRSRGGEGNEQFF. The CDR3 nucleotides read TGTGCCAGCAGCCGCTCGCGTGGGGGGGAAGGGAATGAGCAGTTCTTC.

The chain combines TRBV11-2 with TRBJ2-1, with D perhaps TRBD2 (5 bases). The ends were cut back, 11 bases at V and 6 bases at J, with 20 bases in the middle. The CDR3 covers 14 residues. CDR1 SGHAT and CDR2 FQNNGV come from the germline V gene. In DNA, the CDR3 is TGTGCCTCCTCCAAGTGGGAGAGGTCCAATGAGCAGTTCTTC. Amino acid sequence: CASSKWERSNEQFF. The entire variable domain, with the rest obtained from reference TRBV11-2 and TRBJ2-1, is as follows: EAGVAQSPRYKIIEKRQSVAFWCNPISGHATLYWYQQILGQGPKLLIQFQNNGVVDDSQLPKDRFSAERLKGVDSTLKIQPAKLEDSAVYLCASSKWERSNEQFFGPGTRLTVL.

The chain carries TRBV5-4 and TRBJ2-7, with TRBD1 matching over 7 bases. The trim removed 5 bases at V and 5 bases at J, leaving 7 bases unmatched. This CDR3 has 13 residues. Germline V gene lookup returns CDR1 SGHNT and CDR2 YYREEE (reference sequence). The CDR3 DNA sequence: TGTGCCAGCAGTCACCGGGACAGCCACGAGCAGTACGTC. Translated: CASSHRDSHEQYV.

V is TRBV2 and J is TRBJ2-2; 15 nucleotides align to TRBD2. This CDR3 region has 17 residues. Germline loops: CDR1 SNHLY, CDR2 FYNNEI. V gave up 6 bases and J gave up 2 bases; unmatched junction bases: 4. CDR3 loop: CASSPGLAGGNTGELFF. DNA for the CDR3: TGTGCCAGCAGCCCGGGACTAGCGGGGGGAAACACCGGGGAGCTGTTTTTT. Filled out from reference TRBV2 and TRBJ2-2, the complete variable domain reads EPEVTQTPSHQVTQMGQEVILRCVPISNHLYFYWYRQILGQKVEFLVSFYNNEISEKSEIFDDQFSVERPDGSNFTLKIRSTKLEDSAMYFCASSPGLAGGNTGELFFGEGSRLTVL.

Only one count was recorded for this clone. The V call is TRBV7-3, the J call TRBJ2-7, with 10 bases matching TRBD2. The germline V gene has CDR1 SGHTA and CDR2 FQGTGA. CDR3 size: 15 residues. V lost 5 bases, J lost 3 bases, and 7 bases stayed unmatched. The CDR3: CASSPTTSGLYEQYF. Here the CDR3 DNA reads TGTGCCAGCAGCCCCACGACTAGCGGGCTCTACGAGCAGTACTTC.

V and J are TRBV6-5 and TRBJ1-2, with a weak D call TRBD1 (6 bases). Deletions cut 4 bases from V and 4 bases from J, with 13 bases between. The germline V gene encodes CDR1 MNHEY and CDR2 SVGAGI. This CDR3 has 14 amino acids. CDR3 amino acids: CASSSSRQAYGYTF. CDR3 DNA sequence: TGTGCCAGCAGTTCTTCCAGACAGGCCTATGGCTACACCTTC.

This chain joins TRBV29-1 and TRBJ1-1, with a weak D call TRBD1 (5 bases). V was pared by 7 bases and J by 4 bases, with 13 bases between. The V gene's germline CDR1 is SQVTM and CDR2 ANQGSEA. CDR3 size: 12 residues. The CDR3 DNA sequence: TGCAGCGGGGGTCCGGGGGTCACTGAAGCTTTCTTT. It encodes CSGGPGVTEAFF.

The chain uses TRBV6-6 and TRBJ2-7; no firm D call. Per germline, CDR1 MNHNY and CDR2 SVGAGI (reference sequence). The germline V and J ends were trimmed by 2 bases and 1 base, with 9 bases remaining between them. CDR3 length: 14 residues. The CDR3 nucleotides read TGTGCCAGCAGTTACACCCAGGTTTCCTACGAGCAGTACTTC. Translating gives CASSYTQVSYEQYF.

In this sample, this clone turned up a few times. V and J are TRBV7-3 and TRBJ2-2, with 7 bases fitting TRBD2. After removal of 3 bases from V and 2 bases from J, the junction contained 6 bases not matched to a gene. The CDR3 is made up of 16 amino acids. Germline V gene lookup returns CDR1 SGHTA and CDR2 FQGTGA. The CDR3 loop is CASSLGGKANTGELFF. The CDR3 DNA reads TGTGCCAGCAGCTTGGGGGGGAAAGCAAACACCGGGGAGCTGTTTTTT.

The chain employs TRBV5-1 and TRBJ1-2, with 11 positions matching TRBD1. The CDR3 is 15 amino acids. V lost 4 bases and J lost 5; bases outside the gene matches: 7. Looked up from germline, CDR1 is SGHRS and CDR2 is YFSETQ. CDR3 sequence: CASSKGQGVLYGYTF. As DNA, the CDR3 is TGCGCCAGCAGCAAGGGACAGGGGGTACTTTATGGCTACACCTTC.

The chain carries TRBV11-3 and TRBJ2-7; 8 nucleotides agree with TRBD2. With V trimmed by 5 bases and J by 6 bases, 15 bases remained unmatched. Germline V gene lookup returns CDR1 SGHNT and CDR2 YENEEA. The CDR3 covers 16 residues. The DNA of the CDR3 is TGTGCCAGCAGCCCGGGGGGGGGCTTGGGGCCTCTCGAGCAGTACGTC. Translation gives CASSPGGGLGPLEQYV.

V gene TRBV19 combines with J gene TRBJ2-5; weak D call: TRBD1 (5 bases). The germline CDR1 and CDR2 sequences are LNHDA and SQIVND (reference sequence). This CDR3 has 14 amino acids. The ends were cut back, 5 bases at V and 0 bases at J, with 10 bases in the middle. The CDR3 loop is CASSPTGNQETQYF. For the CDR3, the DNA is TGTGCCAGTAGTCCTACAGGCAACCAAGAGACCCAGTACTTC.

The chain has TRBV5-4 and TRBJ2-4; 7 bases agree with TRBD1. The CDR3 loop spans 19 amino acids. V was pared by 0 bases and J by 0 bases, with 12 bases of the junction left unmatched. Germline lookup yields CDR1 SGHNT and CDR2 YYREEE (reference sequence). The CDR3 region has the DNA TGTGCCAGCAGCTTGGTTGACAGGGTGAGGGACCTAGCCAAAAACATTCAGTACTTC. Its translation: CASSLVDRVRDLAKNIQYF.

The chain is built from TRBV7-9 and TRBJ2-5, with TRBD2 matching over 10 bases. CDR1 SEHNR and CDR2 FQNEAQ come from the germline V gene (reference sequence). J gave up 4 bases and V 5 bases, and 10 bases lay outside the gene matches. CDR3 length: 16 residues. The CDR3 coding sequence is TGTGCCAGCAGCCCCCCCGGACTAGCGGACGCAGAGACCCAGTACTTC. This gives the protein CASSPPGLADAETQYF. Looking up the rest from reference TRBV7-9 and TRBJ2-5 gives the full variable domain: DTGVSQNPRHKITKRGQNVTFRCDPISEHNRLYWYRQTLGQGPEFLTYFQNEAQLEKSRLLSDRFSAERPKGSFSTLEIQRTEQGDSAMYLCASSPPGLADAETQYFGPGTRLLVL.

The chain has TRBV4-3 and TRBJ2-3; 9 bases map to TRBD2. With V trimmed by 0 bases and J by 2 bases, 9 bases remained unmatched. There are 18 residues in the CDR3. The germline V gene has CDR1 LGHNA and CDR2 YSLEER. CDR3 protein: CASSQDTALAGNTDTQYF. CDR3 in DNA: TGCGCCAGCAGCCAAGATACGGCACTAGCGGGTAACACAGATACGCAGTATTTT.

The V gene is TRBV2, the J gene TRBJ2-7; D not certain. The V gene's germline CDR1 is SNHLY and CDR2 FYNNEI. The CDR3 loop spans 12 amino acids. V lost 4 bases and J 3 bases, leaving 7 bases between the germline ends. CDR3 residues: CASSGMGYEQYV. DNA for the CDR3: TGTGCCAGCAGTGGTATGGGCTACGAGCAGTACGTC.

The chain joins TRBV2 to TRBJ2-1; 8 bases align to TRBD1. The CDR3 runs 14 residues. J was trimmed by 9 bases and V by 5 bases; bases with no gene match: 9. CDR1 SNHLY and CDR2 FYNNEI come from the germline V gene. DNA for the CDR3: TGTGCCAGCAGTACCGGACAGGGTTTCGGTGAGCAGTTCTTC. Residues: CASSTGQGFGEQFF.